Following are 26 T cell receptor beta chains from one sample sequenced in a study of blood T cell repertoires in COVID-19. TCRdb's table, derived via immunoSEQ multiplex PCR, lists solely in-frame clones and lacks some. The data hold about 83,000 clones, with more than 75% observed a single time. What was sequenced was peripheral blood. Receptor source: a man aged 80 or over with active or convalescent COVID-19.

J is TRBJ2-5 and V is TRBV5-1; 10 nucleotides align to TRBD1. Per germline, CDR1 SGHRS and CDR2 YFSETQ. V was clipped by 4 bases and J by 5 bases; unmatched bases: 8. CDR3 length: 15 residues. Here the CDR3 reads CASSTDGTGVETQYF. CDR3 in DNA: TGCGCCAGCAGCACTGACGGGACAGGGGTTGAGACCCAGTACTTC.

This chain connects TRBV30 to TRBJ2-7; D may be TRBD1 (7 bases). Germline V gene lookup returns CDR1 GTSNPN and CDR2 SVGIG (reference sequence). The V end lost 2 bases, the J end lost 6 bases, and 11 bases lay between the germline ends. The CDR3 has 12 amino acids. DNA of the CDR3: TGTGCCTGGAGTCGCCAGGGGGGCGAGCAGTACGTC. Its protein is CAWSRQGGEQYV.

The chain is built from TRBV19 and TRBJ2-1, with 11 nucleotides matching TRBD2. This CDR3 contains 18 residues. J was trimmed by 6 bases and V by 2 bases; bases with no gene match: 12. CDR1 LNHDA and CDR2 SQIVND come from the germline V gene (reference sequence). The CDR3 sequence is CASSISSGGSGRANEQFF. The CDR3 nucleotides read TGTGCCAGTAGTATATCCTCGGGGGGTAGCGGGAGGGCCAATGAGCAGTTCTTC.

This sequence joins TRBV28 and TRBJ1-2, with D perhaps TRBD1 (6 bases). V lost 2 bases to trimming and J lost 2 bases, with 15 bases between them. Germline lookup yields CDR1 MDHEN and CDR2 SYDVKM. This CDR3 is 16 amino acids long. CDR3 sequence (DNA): TGTGCCAGCAGTTTAATAGCTGGGGGGGCGAACTATGGCTACACCTTC. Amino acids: CASSLIAGGANYGYTF.

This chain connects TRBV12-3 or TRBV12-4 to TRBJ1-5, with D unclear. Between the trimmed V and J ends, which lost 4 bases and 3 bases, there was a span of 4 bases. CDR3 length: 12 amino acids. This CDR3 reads CASSWPNQPQHF. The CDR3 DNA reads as TGTGCCAGCAGTTGGCCCAATCAGCCCCAGCATTTT.

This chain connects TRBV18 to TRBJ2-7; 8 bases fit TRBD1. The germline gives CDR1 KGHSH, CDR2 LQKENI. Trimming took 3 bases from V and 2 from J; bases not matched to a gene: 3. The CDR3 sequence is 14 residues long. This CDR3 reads CASSPGQDTYEQYV. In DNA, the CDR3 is TGTGCCAGCTCACCGGGACAGGACACCTACGAGCAGTACGTC.

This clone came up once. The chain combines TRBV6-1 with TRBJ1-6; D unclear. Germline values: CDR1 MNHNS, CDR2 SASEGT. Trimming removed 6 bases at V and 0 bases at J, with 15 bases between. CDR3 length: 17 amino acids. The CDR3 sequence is CASRELSRSSYNSPLHF. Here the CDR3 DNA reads TGTGCCAGCAGAGAATTGAGTAGGAGCTCCTATAATTCACCCCTCCACTTT.

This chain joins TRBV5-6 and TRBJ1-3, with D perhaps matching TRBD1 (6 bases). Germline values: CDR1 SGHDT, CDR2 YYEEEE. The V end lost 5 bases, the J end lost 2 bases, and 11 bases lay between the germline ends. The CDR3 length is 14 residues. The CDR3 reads CASSLGGPGNTIYF. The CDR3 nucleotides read TGTGCCAGCAGTCTCGGGGGGCCTGGAAACACCATATATTTT.

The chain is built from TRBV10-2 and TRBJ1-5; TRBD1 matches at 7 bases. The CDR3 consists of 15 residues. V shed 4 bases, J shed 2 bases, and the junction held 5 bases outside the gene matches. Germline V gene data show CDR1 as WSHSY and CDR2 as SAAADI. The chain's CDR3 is CASSVEGARNQPQHF. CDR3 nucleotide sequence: TGCGCCAGCAGTGTAGAGGGGGCGCGCAATCAGCCCCAGCATTTT.

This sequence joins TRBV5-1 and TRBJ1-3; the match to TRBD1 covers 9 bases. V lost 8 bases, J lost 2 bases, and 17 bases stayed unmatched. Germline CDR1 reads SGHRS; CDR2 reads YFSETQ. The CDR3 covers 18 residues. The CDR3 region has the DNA TGCGCCAGAAGACGCCCGGGACAGGGAATCAGGCCTGGAAACACCATATATTTT. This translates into CARRRPGQGIRPGNTIYF.

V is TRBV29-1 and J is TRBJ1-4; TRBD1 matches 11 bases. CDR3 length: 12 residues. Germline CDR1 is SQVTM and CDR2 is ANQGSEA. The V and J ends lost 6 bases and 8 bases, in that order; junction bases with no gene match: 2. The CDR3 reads CSVGQGGEKLFF. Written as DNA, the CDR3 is TGCAGCGTGGGACAGGGGGGAGAAAAACTGTTTTTT.

DNA for the CDR3: TGTGCCAGCAGCCACAGGGACAGGCCGAACAATGAGCAGTTCTTC. Protein sequence: CASSHRDRPNNEQFF. The chain joins TRBV3-1 (or the pseudogene TRBV3-2) to TRBJ2-1, with 8 positions matching TRBD1. With V trimmed by 3 bases and J by 5 bases, 6 bases remained unmatched. Germline CDR1 reads LGHDT; CDR2 reads YNNKEL (reference sequence). The length of the CDR3 is 15 residues.

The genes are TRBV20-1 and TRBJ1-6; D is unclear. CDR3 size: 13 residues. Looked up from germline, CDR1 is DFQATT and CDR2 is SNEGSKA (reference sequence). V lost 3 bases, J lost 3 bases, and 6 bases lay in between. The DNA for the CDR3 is TGCAGTGCTAGTGGTCTCTATAATTCACCCCTCCACTTT. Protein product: CSASGLYNSPLHF.

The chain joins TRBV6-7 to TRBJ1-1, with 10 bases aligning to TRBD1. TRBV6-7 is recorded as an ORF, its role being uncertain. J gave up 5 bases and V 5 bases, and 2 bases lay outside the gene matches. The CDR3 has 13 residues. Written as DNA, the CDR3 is TGTGCCAGCAGTATGGACAGGGGGACTGAAGCTTTCTTT. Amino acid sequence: CASSMDRGTEAFF.

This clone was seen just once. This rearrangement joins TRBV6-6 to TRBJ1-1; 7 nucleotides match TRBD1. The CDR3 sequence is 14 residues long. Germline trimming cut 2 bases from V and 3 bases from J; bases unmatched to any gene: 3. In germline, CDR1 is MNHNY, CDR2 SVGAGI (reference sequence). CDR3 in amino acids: CASSYKGADTEAFF. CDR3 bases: TGTGCCAGCAGTTACAAGGGGGCGGACACTGAAGCTTTCTTT.

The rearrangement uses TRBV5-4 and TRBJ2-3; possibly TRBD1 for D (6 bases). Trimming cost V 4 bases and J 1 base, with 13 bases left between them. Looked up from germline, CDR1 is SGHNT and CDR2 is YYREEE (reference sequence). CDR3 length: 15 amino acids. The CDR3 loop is CASSQRTDRTDTQYF. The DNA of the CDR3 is TGTGCCAGCAGCCAACGGACAGACCGCACAGATACGCAGTATTTT.

CDR3 amino acids: CATSDLQAGIQTQYF. As DNA, the CDR3 is TGTGCCACCAGTGATTTGCAGGCGGGGATTCAGACCCAGTACTTC. V and J are TRBV24-1 and TRBJ2-5; the D gene is possibly TRBD2 (6 bases). The CDR3 length is 15 residues. The germline V and J ends were trimmed by 0 bases and 6 bases, with 13 bases remaining between them. CDR1 KGHDR and CDR2 SFDVKD come from the germline V gene.

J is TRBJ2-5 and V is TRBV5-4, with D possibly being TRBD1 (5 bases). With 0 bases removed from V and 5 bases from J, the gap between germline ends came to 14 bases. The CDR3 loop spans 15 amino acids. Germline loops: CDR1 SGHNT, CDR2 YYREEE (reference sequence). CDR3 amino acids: CASSLAGQGLETQYF. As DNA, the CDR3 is TGTGCCAGCAGCTTGGCTGGGCAGGGTTTGGAGACCCAGTACTTC. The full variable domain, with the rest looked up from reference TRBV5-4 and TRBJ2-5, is ETGVTQSPTHLIKTRGQQVTLRCSSQSGHNTVSWYQQALGQGPQFIFQYYREEENGRGNFPPRFSGLQFPNYSSELNVNALELDDSALYLCASSLAGQGLETQYFGPGTRLLVL.

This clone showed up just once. The CDR3: CASRSENRVGETQYF. CDR3 DNA sequence: TGTGCCAGCAGATCGGAAAACAGGGTCGGGGAGACCCAGTACTTC. V and J are TRBV7-2 and TRBJ2-5; D is perhaps TRBD1 (6 bases). Germline V CDR1 and CDR2: SGHTA, FQGNSA. Trimming stripped 6 bases from V and 5 bases from J, with 19 bases between. The CDR3 is 15 residues long.

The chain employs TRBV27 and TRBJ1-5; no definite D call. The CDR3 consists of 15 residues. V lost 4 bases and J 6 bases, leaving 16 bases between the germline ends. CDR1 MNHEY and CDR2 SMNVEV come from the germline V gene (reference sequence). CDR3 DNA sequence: TGTGCCAGCAGTTCCGAGAGTACGGGTTCTCAGCCCCAGCATTTT. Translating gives CASSSESTGSQPQHF.

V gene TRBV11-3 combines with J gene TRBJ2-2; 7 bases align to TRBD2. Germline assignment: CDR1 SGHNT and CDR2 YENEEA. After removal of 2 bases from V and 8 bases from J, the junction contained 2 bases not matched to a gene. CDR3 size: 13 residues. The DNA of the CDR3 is TGTGCCAGCAGCTTAAGGCGGGGGGGGGAGCTGTTTTTT. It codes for CASSLRRGGELFF.

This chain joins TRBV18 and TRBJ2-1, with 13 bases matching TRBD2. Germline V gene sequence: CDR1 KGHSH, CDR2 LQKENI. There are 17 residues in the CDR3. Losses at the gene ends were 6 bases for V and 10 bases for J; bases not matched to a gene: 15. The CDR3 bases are TGTGCCAGCTCGCCCACCCCCGGGACTAGCGGGGTGAGCGAGCAGTTCTTC. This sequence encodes CASSPTPGTSGVSEQFF.

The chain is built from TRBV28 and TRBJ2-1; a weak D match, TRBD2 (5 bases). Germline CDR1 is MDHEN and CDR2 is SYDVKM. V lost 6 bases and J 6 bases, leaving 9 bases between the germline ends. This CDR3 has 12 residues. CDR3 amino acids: CASRGRRNEQFF. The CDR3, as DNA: TGTGCCAGCAGGGGGAGACGCAATGAGCAGTTCTTC.

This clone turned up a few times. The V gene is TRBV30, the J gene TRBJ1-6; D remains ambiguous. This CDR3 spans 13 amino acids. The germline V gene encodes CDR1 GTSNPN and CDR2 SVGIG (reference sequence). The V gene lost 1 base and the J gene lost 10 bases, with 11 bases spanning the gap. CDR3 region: CAWSAGGGSPLHF. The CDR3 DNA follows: TGTGCCTGGAGTGCTGGAGGTGGGTCACCCCTCCACTTT.

The CDR3 here is CASSTSTGGLNNQPQHF. For the CDR3, the DNA is TGTGCCAGTAGTACCTCGACAGGGGGCTTAAACAATCAGCCCCAGCATTTT. J is TRBJ1-5 and V is TRBV19; 10 bases map to TRBD1. This CDR3 has 17 residues. Germline-derived CDR1 and CDR2 are LNHDA and SQIVND (reference sequence). Losses at the gene ends were 4 bases for V and 3 bases for J; bases not matched to a gene: 9.

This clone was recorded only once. The CDR3 nucleotides read TGCGCCAGCAGCCTCCATCCGGGACAGGGGGCCTCGGGCAATCAGCCCCAGCATTTT. This translates into CASSLHPGQGASGNQPQHF. The rearrangement uses TRBV4-1 and TRBJ1-5; 12 bases match TRBD1. The CDR3 spans 19 residues. Trimming at V came to 4 bases and at J to 2 bases, leaving 12 bases not matched to a gene. Germline V gives CDR1 MGHRA, CDR2 YSYEKL.